The following is a TCR beta chain sequence with its context. Germline V gene data show CDR1 as LNHNV and CDR2 as YYDKDF (reference sequence). This CDR3 has 14 residues. This sample stems from a study of T cells expressing NK-cell markers. TCRdb reprocessed the 5' RACE reads, with one entry per CDR3 protein and no DNA. The listing contains under 600,000 distinct CDR3 sequences. J is TRBJ1-4 and V is TRBV15. The material sequenced was blood T cells: a sorted CD56 or NKG2C T cell subset, CD4+ or CD8+ T cells, or bulk PBMC T cells (not recorded which). The clonotype originates from a woman aged 45-60 years in good health. The CDR3 loop is CATSRAVGFEKLFF.